In its sample, the clone carrying this TCR beta chain was seen many times. The germline gene is not matched at one end of the junction; a read error may be the cause. TRAV- and TRBV-specific primers primed first-strand cDNA, covering alpha and beta chains. The PCR that amplified TCRs ran for approximately 20 cycles, relying on a constant-region primer and a V-primer adapter. MiXCR, applied by TCRdb to the reads, yields one record per CDR3 protein. This table holds tens of thousands of distinct CDR3 sequences, 20% to 25% found once. Time point reported: after trial treatment. Regarding treatment: LDRT plus nivolumab, ipilimumab, low-dose cyclophosphamide and aspirin (RACIN trial). Eligibility criteria specified advanced solid malignancies devoid of tumor-infiltrating lymphocytes. This sample is part of a study of low-dose radiotherapy and immunotherapy resistance in tumors. This CDR3 contains 17 residues. Germline V gene sequence: CDR1 MRHNA, CDR2 SNTAGT.

The V call is TRBV6-4, the J call TRBJ1-1; tentative D call: TRBD1 (6 bases). Sequencing was performed on PBMCs, taken after low-dose radiotherapy plus immunotherapy. This receptor was obtained from a female donor with ovarian cancer. As DNA, the CDR3 is TGTGCCAGCATGAAGGACATAGGGGGGCACATGAACACTGAAGTTTTCTTT. It encodes CASMKDIGGHMNTEVFF.